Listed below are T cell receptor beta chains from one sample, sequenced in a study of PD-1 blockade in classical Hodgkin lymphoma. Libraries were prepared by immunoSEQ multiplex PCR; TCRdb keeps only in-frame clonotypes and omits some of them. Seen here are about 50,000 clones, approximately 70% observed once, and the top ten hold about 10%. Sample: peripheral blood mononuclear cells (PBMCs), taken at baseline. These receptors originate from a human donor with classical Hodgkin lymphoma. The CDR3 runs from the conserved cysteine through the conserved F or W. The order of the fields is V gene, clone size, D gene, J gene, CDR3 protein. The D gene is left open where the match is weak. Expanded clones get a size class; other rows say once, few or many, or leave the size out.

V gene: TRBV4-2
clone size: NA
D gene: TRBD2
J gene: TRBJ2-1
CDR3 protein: CASSQDSGTSGYNEQFF

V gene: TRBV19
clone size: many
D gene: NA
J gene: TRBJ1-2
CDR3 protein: CASNRGMINYGYTF

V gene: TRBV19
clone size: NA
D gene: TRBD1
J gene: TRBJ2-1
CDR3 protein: CASSLTGPYNEQFF

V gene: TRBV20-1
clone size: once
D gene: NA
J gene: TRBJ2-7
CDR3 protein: CSVGGVGEQYF

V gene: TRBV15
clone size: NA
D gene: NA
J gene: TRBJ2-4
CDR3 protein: CATSRDLNGIAKNIQYF

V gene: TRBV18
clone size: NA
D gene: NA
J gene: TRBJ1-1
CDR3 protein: CASSLPTENTEAFF

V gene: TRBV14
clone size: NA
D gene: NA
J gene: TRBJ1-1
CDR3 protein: CASSPWTENTEAFF

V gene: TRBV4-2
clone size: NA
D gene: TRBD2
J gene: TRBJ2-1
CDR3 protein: CASSLAGGPGINEQFF

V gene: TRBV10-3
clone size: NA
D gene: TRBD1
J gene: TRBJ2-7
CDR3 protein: CATLRDSSYEQYF

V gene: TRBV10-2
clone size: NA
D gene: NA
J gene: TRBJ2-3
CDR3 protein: CASSETGSTDTQYF

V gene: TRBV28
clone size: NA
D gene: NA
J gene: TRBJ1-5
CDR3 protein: CASSSAHYSNQPQHF

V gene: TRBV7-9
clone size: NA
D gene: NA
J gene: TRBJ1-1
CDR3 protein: CASSLEGGRVAFF

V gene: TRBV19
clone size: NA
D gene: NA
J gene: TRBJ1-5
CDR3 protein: CASESSRDTYQPQHF

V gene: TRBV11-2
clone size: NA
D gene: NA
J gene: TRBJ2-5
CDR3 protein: CASSFDLGKWMETQYF

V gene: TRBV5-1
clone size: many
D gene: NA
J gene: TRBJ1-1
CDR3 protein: CASSSHREGEAFF

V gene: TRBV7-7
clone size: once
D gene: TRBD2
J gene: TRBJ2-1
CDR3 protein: CASSLVPSGSLIGGEQFF

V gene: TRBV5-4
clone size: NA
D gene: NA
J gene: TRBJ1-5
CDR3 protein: CASSQDRARENQPQHF

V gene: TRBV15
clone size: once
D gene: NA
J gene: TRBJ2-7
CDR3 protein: CATSRGSGYSYEQYF

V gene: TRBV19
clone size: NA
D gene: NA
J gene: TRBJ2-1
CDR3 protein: CASTLTGGSYNEQFF

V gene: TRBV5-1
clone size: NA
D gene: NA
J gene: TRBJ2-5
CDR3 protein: CASSPQAEGETQYF

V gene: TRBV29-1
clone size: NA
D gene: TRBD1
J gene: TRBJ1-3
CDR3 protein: CSVMTGGGNTIYF

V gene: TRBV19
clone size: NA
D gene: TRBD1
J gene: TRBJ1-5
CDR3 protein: CASSMRGQGANQPQHF

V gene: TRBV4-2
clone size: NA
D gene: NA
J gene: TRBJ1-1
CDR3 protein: CASSQGTGSVGTEAFF

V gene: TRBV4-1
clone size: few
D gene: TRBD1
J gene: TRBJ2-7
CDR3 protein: CASREGGPSYEQYF

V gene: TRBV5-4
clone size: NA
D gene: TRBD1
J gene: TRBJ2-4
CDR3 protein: CASSLESGTGGNIQYF

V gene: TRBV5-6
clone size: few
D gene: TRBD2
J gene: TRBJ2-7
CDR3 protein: CASSLESGTSGIEQYF

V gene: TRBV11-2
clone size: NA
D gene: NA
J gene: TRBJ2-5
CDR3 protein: CASSSLSRGAQETQYF

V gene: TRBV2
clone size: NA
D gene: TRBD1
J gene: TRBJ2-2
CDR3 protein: CASSGGTGNTGELFF

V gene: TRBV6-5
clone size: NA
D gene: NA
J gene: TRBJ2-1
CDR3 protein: CASSSGTYNEQFF